What follows are 29 T cell receptor beta chains derived from one specimen sequenced in a study of shared T cell receptors in the human thymus. The assay was immunoSEQ multiplex PCR, and TCRdb's table has in-frame clones only and misses some. The repertoire holds 500,000 to 750,000 clones, with around 87% as singletons. A further study also used this sample, focusing on human thymus T cells.

Sequencing was performed on thymocytes. The receptors originated from a boy under two years old with a congenital heart defect.

This chain joins TRBV18 and TRBJ2-3, with 14 bases matching TRBD2. Germline values: CDR1 KGHSH, CDR2 LQKENI. Unmatched junction bases numbered 11, after V lost 3 bases and J lost 3 bases. CDR3 length equals 19 residues. The CDR3 nucleotides are TGTGCCAGCTCACCTCCTCGGGGACTAGCGGGAGAGGGTACAGATACGCAGTATTTT. It specifies CASSPPRGLAGEGTDTQYF.

This clone was detected a few times. J is TRBJ2-1 and V is TRBV9, with 12 bases fitting TRBD2. Germline CDR1 and CDR2: SGDLS and YYNGEE. This CDR3 has 16 residues. With V trimmed by 7 bases and J by 5 bases, 10 bases remained unmatched. This CDR3 is CASQLAGGPRDNEQFF. The CDR3 DNA reads TGTGCCAGCCAGCTAGCGGGAGGGCCAAGAGACAATGAGCAGTTCTTC.

This chain links TRBV6-6 with TRBJ2-7, with 7 bases aligning to TRBD2. This CDR3 contains 16 residues. Germline V CDR1 and CDR2: MNHNY, SVGAGI (reference sequence). The trim removed 2 bases at V and 3 bases at J, leaving 10 bases unmatched. CDR3 coding DNA: TGTGCCAGCAGTTACCGCCCGGGGGGATTCCTCTACGAGCAGTACTTC. It translates to CASSYRPGGFLYEQYF.

The chain links TRBV7-9 to TRBJ2-7; TRBD2 matches 10 bases. CDR3 length: 14 amino acids. V was pared by 5 bases and J by 7 bases, with 8 bases of the junction left unmatched. Germline CDR1 reads SEHNR; CDR2 reads FQNEAQ (reference sequence). CDR3 DNA sequence: TGTGCCAGCAGCCCGGGACTAGCGTTTGGAGAGCAGTACTTC. Translated, it gives CASSPGLAFGEQYF. Together with reference TRBV7-9 and TRBJ2-7, the CDR3 gives the full variable domain: DTGVSQNPRHKITKRGQNVTFRCDPISEHNRLYWYRQTLGQGPEFLTYFQNEAQLEKSRLLSDRFSAERPKGSFSTLEIQRTEQGDSAMYLCASSPGLAFGEQYFGPGTRLTVT.

The rearrangement links TRBV30 to TRBJ2-2; possibly TRBD1 for D (6 bases). Germline V gene lookup returns CDR1 GTSNPN and CDR2 SVGIG (reference sequence). V lost 3 bases and J 4 bases, leaving 15 bases between the germline ends. The CDR3 is made up of 15 amino acids. The CDR3 region has the DNA TGTGCCTGGAGGGTACCTCAGGGGAGCACCGGGGAGCTGTTTTTT. Amino acids: CAWRVPQGSTGELFF.

In nucleotides, the CDR3 is TGTGCCACCAGCAGAGGGACTAGCGGGAGCACAGATACGCAGTATTTT. It codes for CATSRGTSGSTDTQYF. J is TRBJ2-3 and V is TRBV15; 11 bases match TRBD2. Germline CDR1 LNHNV, CDR2 YYDKDF (reference sequence). CDR3 length: 16 residues. Losses at the gene ends were 1 base for V and 0 bases for J; bases not matched to a gene: 0.

V gene TRBV7-9 combines with J gene TRBJ2-7, with TRBD2 identical over 10 bases. This CDR3 contains 16 residues. V shed 0 bases and J 0 bases; nucleotides not matched to a gene: 2. Germline V CDR1 and CDR2: SEHNR, FQNEAQ (reference sequence). The CDR3 reads CASSLATSGRSYEQYF. The CDR3 nucleotides read TGTGCCAGCAGCTTAGCGACTAGCGGGCGCTCCTACGAGCAGTACTTC.

This rearrangement joins TRBV27 to TRBJ2-1; 8 bases fit TRBD2. The V gene's germline CDR1 is MNHEY and CDR2 SMNVEV (reference sequence). After removal of 7 bases from V and 6 bases from J, the junction contained 11 bases not matched to a gene. The CDR3 is made up of 15 amino acids. CDR3 loop: CASTPGLVMSNEQFF. CDR3 nucleotide sequence: TGTGCCAGCACACCGGGACTAGTGATGAGCAATGAGCAGTTCTTC.

The J gene is TRBJ2-1, the V gene TRBV11-1, with 9 bases that match TRBD2. Trimming took 5 bases from V and 6 from J; bases not matched to a gene: 8. CDR1 is SGHAT, CDR2 FQDESV, per germline (reference sequence). The CDR3 is made up of 15 amino acids. The CDR3 nucleotides read TGTGCCAGCAGCAGGCTGGCGGGAGGGTCCAATGAGCAGTTCTTC. This encodes CASSRLAGGSNEQFF.

This chain uses TRBV10-3 with TRBJ2-1; 13 nucleotides match TRBD2. CDR1 is ENHRY and CDR2 is SYGVKD in the germline V gene. V was clipped by 2 bases and J by 9 bases; unmatched bases: 7. CDR3 length: 16 amino acids. The CDR3 DNA is TGTGCCATCAGTGAGGATACTAGCGGGAGGGTGGGTGAGCAGTTCTTC. Translation: CAISEDTSGRVGEQFF.

The chain joins TRBV11-3 to TRBJ1-1, with 9 bases identical to TRBD1. The V segment lost 0 bases and the J segment 9 bases; nucleotides outside the gene matches: 5. The CDR3 contains 14 residues. CDR1 and CDR2 from the germline V gene are SGHNT and YENEEA. The CDR3 here is CASSLDLTGGQAFF. The CDR3 DNA reads TGTGCCAGCAGCTTAGACTTGACAGGGGGGCAAGCTTTCTTT.

In this sample, this clone turned up a few times. The same CDR3 also results from other DNA sequences found in this sample. The chain links TRBV18 to TRBJ2-7, with TRBD1 matching 9 bases. The germline V gene has CDR1 KGHSH and CDR2 LQKENI. With 3 bases clipped from V and 2 bases from J, the junction kept 2 bases outside the gene matches. This CDR3 contains 14 residues. The CDR3 coding sequence is TGTGCCAGCTCACCGGGACAGGGAACCTACGAGCAGTACTTC. This translates into CASSPGQGTYEQYF.

The chain is built from TRBV29-1 and TRBJ1-2; D call uncertain. Germline CDR1 is SQVTM and CDR2 is ANQGSEA. The CDR3 length is 11 residues. Trimming cost V 0 bases and J 8 bases, with 7 bases left between them. The CDR3 spells CSVEDGVGYTF. Written as DNA, the CDR3 is TGCAGCGTTGAAGACGGAGTAGGCTACACCTTC.

This chain links TRBV7-2 with TRBJ2-7, with 7 bases that match TRBD1. With 2 bases clipped from V and 2 bases from J, the junction kept 15 bases outside the gene matches. CDR3 length: 18 amino acids. Germline V gene sequence: CDR1 SGHTA, CDR2 FQGNSA. The CDR3 sequence is CASSLRAIGTAGAYEQYF. The CDR3, as DNA: TGTGCCAGCAGCTTACGCGCTATCGGGACAGCCGGGGCCTACGAGCAGTACTTC.

This chain joins TRBV29-1 and TRBJ1-1, with TRBD1 matching 7 bases. CDR3 size: 15 residues. The V gene end was trimmed by 2 bases and the J gene end by 4 bases; junction bases not matched to a gene: 10. CDR1 and CDR2 (germline): SQVTM, ANQGSEA. This CDR3 is CSVERRQGWGTEAFF. CDR3 coding DNA: TGCAGCGTTGAAAGGAGACAGGGATGGGGCACTGAAGCTTTCTTT.

A word on this clone: The junction and the germline gene differ at one end; a read error may be behind it. V is TRBV28 and J is TRBJ1-5; 10 nucleotides agree with TRBD1. The V gene's germline CDR1 is MDHEN and CDR2 SYDVKM. The CDR3 has 14 amino acids. The CDR3 region is CATSGTGEEQPQHF. The CDR3 DNA reads TGCGCTACATCCGGGACAGGGGAGGAACAGCCCCAGCATTTT. The entire variable domain, with the rest obtained from reference TRBV28 and TRBJ1-5, is as follows: DVKVTQSSRYLVKRTGEKVFLECVQDMDHENMFWYRQDPGLGLRLIYFSYDVKMKEKGDIPEGYSVSREKKERFSLILESASTNQTSMYLCATSGTGEEQPQHFGDGTRLSIL.

The chain recombines TRBV19 with TRBJ2-1; 9 bases are a match to TRBD2. J lost 6 bases, V lost 2 bases, and 17 bases had no gene match. This CDR3 is built from 19 residues. Germline V CDR1 and CDR2: LNHDA, SQIVND (reference sequence). CDR3 amino acids: CASSIIAQAQAGGPNEQFF. The DNA for the CDR3 is TGTGCCAGTAGTATAATAGCACAGGCACAAGCGGGAGGCCCCAATGAGCAGTTCTTC.

This chain joins TRBV6-1 and TRBJ2-3, with 15 bases lining up with TRBD2. The CDR3 runs to 20 residues. The junction had 11 bases not matched to a gene; V was cut back by 0 bases and J by 4 bases. The germline gives CDR1 MNHNS, CDR2 SASEGT. The CDR3: CASSEAPRTSGRVLADTQYF. Here the CDR3 DNA reads TGTGCCAGCAGTGAAGCGCCCAGGACTAGCGGGAGGGTTTTGGCAGATACGCAGTATTTT.

The V call is TRBV2, the J call TRBJ1-2; D is unclear. This CDR3 is 16 amino acids long. V lost 4 bases and J lost 3, with 18 bases in between. Germline assignment: CDR1 SNHLY and CDR2 FYNNEI. The CDR3 DNA reads as TGTGCCAGCAGTGCGGATCCCTTCGTTCAGGACTATGGCTACACCTTC. This translates into CASSADPFVQDYGYTF. The variable domain in full, completed from reference TRBV2 and TRBJ1-2, reads EPEVTQTPSHQVTQMGQEVILRCVPISNHLYFYWYRQILGQKVEFLVSFYNNEISEKSEIFDDQFSVERPDGSNFTLKIRSTKLEDSAMYFCASSADPFVQDYGYTFGSGTRLTVV.

V and J are TRBV28 and TRBJ2-1, with a weak D call TRBD2 (5 bases). The CDR3 covers 12 residues. V was clipped by 6 bases and J by 8 bases, with 11 bases between them. From germline, CDR1 is MDHEN and CDR2 SYDVKM. In nucleotides, the CDR3 is TGTGCCAGCAGACCCGAGGGCGATGAGCAGTTCTTC. The encoded protein is CASRPEGDEQFF. Combining the CDR3 with reference TRBV28 and TRBJ2-1 gives the whole variable domain DVKVTQSSRYLVKRTGEKVFLECVQDMDHENMFWYRQDPGLGLRLIYFSYDVKMKEKGDIPEGYSVSREKKERFSLILESASTNQTSMYLCASRPEGDEQFFGPGTRLTVL.

The chain couples TRBV4-2 to TRBJ1-3; D may be TRBD1 (5 bases). Germline lookup yields CDR1 LGHNA and CDR2 YNFKEQ. The CDR3 runs to 16 residues. V lost 7 bases to trimming and J lost 4 bases, with 20 bases between them. The CDR3 DNA reads as TGTGCCAGCAACCTACAAACGCGGCAGGGAGGAAACACCATATATTTT. Encoded protein: CASNLQTRQGGNTIYF.

V and J are TRBV7-8 and TRBJ1-5; TRBD1 aligns across 11 bases. V was pared by 2 bases and J by 4 bases, with 16 bases of the junction left unmatched. This CDR3 spans 20 amino acids. Germline V gives CDR1 SGHVS, CDR2 FQNEAQ. DNA of the CDR3: TGTGCCAGCAGCTTAAGGGGAGGGGCCTCTGGGACAGGGGGAAATCAGCCCCAGCATTTT. It is translated as CASSLRGGASGTGGNQPQHF. The variable domain in full, with the rest retrieved from reference TRBV7-8 and TRBJ1-5, is GAGVSQSPRYKVAKRGQDVALRCDPISGHVSLFWYQQALGQGPEFLTYFQNEAQLDKSGLPSDRFFAERPEGSVSTLKIQRTQQEDSAVYLCASSLRGGASGTGGNQPQHFGDGTRLSIL.

This chain links TRBV29-1 with TRBJ2-1; 8 positions match TRBD2. V trimming: 0 bases; J trimming: 6 bases; junction bases outside the gene matches: 10. Looked up from germline, CDR1 is SQVTM and CDR2 is ANQGSEA. The CDR3 has 16 residues. In DNA form, the CDR3 reads TGCAGCGTTGAAGATGGTTCCTGGCGGGAGGCCAATGAGCAGTTCTTC. It encodes CSVEDGSWREANEQFF.

This chain joins TRBV6-5 and TRBJ2-3; D unresolved. Looked up from germline, CDR1 is MNHEY and CDR2 is SVGAGI. The CDR3 length is 13 residues. V dropped 5 bases and J dropped 0 bases, with 6 bases sitting between them. CDR3 protein: CASSTTSTDTQYF. The DNA of the CDR3 is TGTGCCAGCAGTACGACAAGCACAGATACGCAGTATTTT.

The chain recombines TRBV2 with TRBJ2-7, with D perhaps matching TRBD1 (6 bases). Germline V gene sequence: CDR1 SNHLY, CDR2 FYNNEI. The V end was cut by 8 bases, the J end by 1 base, with 15 bases between. The CDR3 runs to 14 residues. CDR3 bases: TGTGCCAGCGTAGAGGGGGTTCTGTCCTACGAGCAGTACTTC. It specifies CASVEGVLSYEQYF.

The DNA for the CDR3 is TGCGCCAGCAGCCAAGATCGAGGGAGAGGCTCCTACAATGAGCAGTTCTTC. Its translation is CASSQDRGRGSYNEQFF. V usage is TRBV4-1 and J usage is TRBJ2-1; D may be TRBD2 (5 bases). This CDR3 region has 17 residues. Germline V gene data show CDR1 as MGHRA and CDR2 as YSYEKL. Deletions cut 0 bases from V and 0 bases from J, with 12 bases between.

The chain links TRBV5-4 to TRBJ1-2; 8 bases are a match to TRBD1. Germline values: CDR1 SGHNT, CDR2 YYREEE (reference sequence). This CDR3 has 15 residues. Germline trimming cut 4 bases from V and 3 bases from J; bases unmatched to any gene: 8. The CDR3 DNA reads as TGTGCCAGCAGCCCCTACAGGGGGGCCTACTATGGCTACACCTTC. Translating gives CASSPYRGAYYGYTF. Full variable domain (rest looked up from reference TRBV5-4 and TRBJ1-2): ETGVTQSPTHLIKTRGQQVTLRCSSQSGHNTVSWYQQALGQGPQFIFQYYREEENGRGNFPPRFSGLQFPNYSSELNVNALELDDSALYLCASSPYRGAYYGYTFGSGTRLTVV.

The gene calls are TRBV14 and TRBJ2-2, with D maybe TRBD1 (5 bases). This CDR3 spans 15 amino acids. V was cut by 5 bases and J by 2 bases, with 12 bases left in between. The germline CDR1 and CDR2 sequences are SGHDN and FVKESK. The CDR3 reads CASSSKGANTGELFF. The CDR3 nucleotides are TGTGCCAGCAGCTCCAAAGGGGCTAACACCGGGGAGCTGTTTTTT.

The CDR3 nucleotides are TGTGCCAGCAGCCCACTAGGGAGTGAGCAGTTCTTC. This codes for CASSPLGSEQFF. This rearrangement joins TRBV27 to TRBJ2-1, with a possible D match to TRBD2 (5 bases). CDR3 length: 12 residues. V was cut by 6 bases and J by 9 bases, with 12 bases left in between. CDR1 is MNHEY, CDR2 SMNVEV, per germline (reference sequence).